The T cell receptor beta chain described here comes from a study of T cells in Graves' hyperthyroidism and ophthalmopathy. Study conclusions and caveats: Within blood appeared most thyroid clonotypes that had expanded above 0.001.

RNA transcripts served as the template for amplifying TCR beta CDR3 regions. First-round RT-PCR with HTBI primers amplified the TCR CDR3 region. Each CDR3 protein gets one entry after TCRdb re-called the multiplex PCR reads with MiXCR. The table includes fewer than 450,000 distinct CDR3 sequences, about a sixth detected once. The sample holds many counts of this clonotype. Its specificity is unknown. The CDR3 length is 14 residues. V was clipped by 7 bases and J by 2 bases, with 12 bases between them. Material: blood. This sequence was found in a woman aged 25-40 years with Graves' hyperthyroidism that later progressed to Graves' ophthalmopathy. The chain uses TRBV12-3 or TRBV12-4 and TRBJ1-3; no clear D. CDR3 bases: TGTGCCAGCAATCGAGGGCCGGCTGGAAACACCATATATTTT. Protein product: CASNRGPAGNTIYF.